This T cell receptor (beta chain) comes out of a study of blood T cell repertoires in COVID-19. Study-wide background: Some COVID-19 samples were acute and others convalescent; all came from the United States, Italy and Spain. PBMCs, B-cell-depleted T cells, or T cells were the source of the cDNA or gDNA that made up the material.

As processed by the authors: Counts of nucleated cells, estimated from reference gene primer amplification, were obtained. Some clones are missing from TCRdb's copy, which holds only in-frame ones; the method was immunoSEQ multiplex PCR. V and J calls and clone size are as listed in that table; D and trimming were resolved from the DNA. Altogether some 400,000 clones are present, approximately 80% being singletons, with the ten largest covering approximately 1%. The CDR3 contains 15 residues. V gave up 6 bases and J gave up 5 bases; unmatched junction bases: 10. Germline CDR1 is MDHEN and CDR2 is SYDVKM.

The V and J genes are TRBV28 and TRBJ1-5; 7 bases align to TRBD1. Material for sequencing was peripheral blood. The sequence came from a human donor with acute or convalescent COVID-19. The donor label of this sample is uncertain. The CDR3 nucleotides are TGTGCCAGCAGGACACCTCCCACAGGGGATCAGCCCCAGCATTTT. Translating it yields CASRTPPTGDQPQHF.